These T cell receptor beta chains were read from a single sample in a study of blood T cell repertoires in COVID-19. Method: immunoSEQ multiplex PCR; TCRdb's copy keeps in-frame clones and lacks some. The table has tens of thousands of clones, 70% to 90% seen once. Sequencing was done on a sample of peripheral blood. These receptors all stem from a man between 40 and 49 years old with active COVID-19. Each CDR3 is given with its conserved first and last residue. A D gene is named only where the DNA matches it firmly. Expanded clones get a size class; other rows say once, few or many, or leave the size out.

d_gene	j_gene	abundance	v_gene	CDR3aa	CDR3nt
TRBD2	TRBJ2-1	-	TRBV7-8	CASRRIAGSSYNEQFF	TGTGCCAGCAGGAGGATAGCGGGGAGCTCCTACAATGAGCAGTTCTTC
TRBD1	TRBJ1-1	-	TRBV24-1	CATSERGRTEAFF	TGTGCCACCAGTGAAAGGGGGCGAACTGAAGCTTTCTTT
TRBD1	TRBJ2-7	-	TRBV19	CASSRQGSEQYF	TGTGCCAGTAGTAGACAGGGGAGCGAGCAGTACTTC
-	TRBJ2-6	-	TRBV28	CASSLSRTVGANVLTF	TGTGCCAGCAGTTTATCCCGGACAGTTGGGGCCAACGTCCTGACTTTC
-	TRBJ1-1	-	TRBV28	CASSHGQALSAFF	TGTGCCAGCAGTCATGGACAAGCACTCTCAGCTTTCTTT
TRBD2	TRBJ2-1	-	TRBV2	CASSQGLAGAAQFF	TGTGCCAGCAGTCAGGGACTAGCGGGAGCGGCGCAGTTCTTC
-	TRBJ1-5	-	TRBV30	CAWSVGVGSNNQPQHF	TGTGCCTGGAGTGTAGGGGTCGGGTCCAATAATCAGCCCCAGCATTTT
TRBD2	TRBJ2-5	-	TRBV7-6	CASSLGVAGNQETQYF	TGTGCCAGCAGCTTAGGGGTAGCGGGGAACCAAGAGACCCAGTACTTC
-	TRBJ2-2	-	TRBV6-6	CASSYQPPGLAGELFF	TGTGCCAGCAGTTACCAGCCGCCAGGTCTCGCCGGGGAGCTGTTTTTT
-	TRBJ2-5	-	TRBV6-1	CASSELGIQETQYF	TGTGCCAGCAGTGAACTCGGGATCCAAGAGACCCAGTACTTC
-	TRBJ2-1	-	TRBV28	CASSLRGRWDNEQFF	TGTGCCAGCAGTTTGCGGGGGCGGTGGGACAATGAGCAGTTCTTC
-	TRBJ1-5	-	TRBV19	CGSQAYNQPQHF	TGTGGAAGCCAGGCCTACAATCAGCCCCAGCATTTT
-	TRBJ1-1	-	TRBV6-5	CASSYQAARTEAFF	TGTGCCAGCAGTTACCAGGCAGCCCGCACTGAAGCTTTCTTT
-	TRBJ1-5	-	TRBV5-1	CASSEGPGQPQHF	TGCGCCAGCAGTGAGGGTCCGGGACAGCCCCAGCATTTT
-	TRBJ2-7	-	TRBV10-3	CAISESPREYEQYF	TGTGCCATCAGTGAGTCGCCGCGGGAATACGAGCAGTACTTC
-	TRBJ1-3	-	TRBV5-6	CASSLYTGTYGNTIYF	TGTGCCAGCAGCCTATACACAGGGACCTATGGAAACACCATATATTTT
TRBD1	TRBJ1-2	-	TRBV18	CASSPPSFSGGSYGYTF	TGTGCCAGCTCACCACCAAGTTTCTCAGGGGGCAGCTATGGCTACACCTTC
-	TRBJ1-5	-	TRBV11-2	CASSKTEGQPQHF	TGTGCCAGCAGTAAAACAGAAGGTCAGCCCCAGCATTTT
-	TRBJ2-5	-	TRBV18	CAGSSSGEETQYF	TGTGCCGGTAGCTCCTCAGGGGAGGAGACCCAGTACTTC
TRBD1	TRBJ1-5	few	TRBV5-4	CASSTGQGDPQHF	TGTGCCAGCAGCACGGGACAGGGGGACCCCCAGCATTTT
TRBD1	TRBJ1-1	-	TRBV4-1	CASSRQGRNTEAFF	TGCGCCAGCAGCAGACAGGGACGGAACACTGAAGCTTTCTTT
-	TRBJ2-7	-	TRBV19	CASSAGQFYEQYF	TGTGCCAGTAGCGCTGGACAGTTCTACGAGCAGTACTTC
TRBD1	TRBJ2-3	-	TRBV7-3	CASSLVARGTDTQYF	TGTGCCAGCAGCTTAGTTGCCAGGGGGACAGATACGCAGTATTTT
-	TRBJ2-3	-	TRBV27	CASSLGRDTQYF	TGTGCCAGCAGTTTAGGTAGAGATACGCAGTATTTT
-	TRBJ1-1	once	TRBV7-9	CASSALQNGNTEAFF	TGTGCCAGCAGCGCTTTACAGAATGGCAACACTGAAGCTTTCTTT
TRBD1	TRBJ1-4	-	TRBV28	CASSFGGTGGGNEKLFF	TGTGCCAGCAGTTTCGGCGGGACAGGGGGGGGTAATGAAAAACTGTTTTTT
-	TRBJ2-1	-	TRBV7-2	CASSSSPSINEQFF	TGTGCCAGCAGCTCATCTCCCAGTATTAATGAGCAGTTCTTC
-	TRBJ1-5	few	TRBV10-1	CASSEGGAGPYSNQPQHF	TGCGCCAGCAGTGAGGGAGGGGCAGGGCCATATAGCAATCAGCCCCAGCATTTT
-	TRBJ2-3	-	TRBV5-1	CASSPRQGTDTQYF	TGCGCCAGCAGCCCCCGACAGGGCACAGATACGCAGTATTTT
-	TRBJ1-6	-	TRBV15	CATSREEAQIEPLHF	TGTGCCACCAGCAGAGAGGAGGCCCAAATAGAGCCCCTCCACTTT
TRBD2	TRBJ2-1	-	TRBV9	CASRREGLDNEQFF	TGTGCCAGCAGACGGGAGGGGCTCGACAATGAGCAGTTCTTC
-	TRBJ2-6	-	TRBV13	CASSLGMALSGANVLTF	TGTGCCAGCAGCTTAGGCATGGCCCTCTCTGGGGCCAACGTCCTGACTTTC
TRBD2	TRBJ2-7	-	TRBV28	CASSLSLAGFYEQYF	TGTGCCAGCAGTTTGTCTTTAGCGGGCTTCTACGAGCAGTACTTC
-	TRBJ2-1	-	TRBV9	CASSPHPSSGNEQFF	TGTGCCAGCAGCCCCCACCCCTCAAGCGGGAATGAGCAGTTCTTC
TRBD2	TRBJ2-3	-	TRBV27	CASSIVAGGPDTQYF	TGTGCCAGCAGTATTGTAGCGGGAGGGCCAGATACGCAGTATTTT
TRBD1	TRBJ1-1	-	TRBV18	CASSLSGTGTTEAFF	TGTGCCAGCTCACTCTCCGGGACAGGGACGACTGAAGCTTTCTTT
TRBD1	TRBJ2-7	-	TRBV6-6	CASSPRDRGYEQYF	TGTGCCAGCAGCCCGCGGGACAGGGGATACGAGCAGTACTTC
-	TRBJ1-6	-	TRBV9	CASSVGQAGRNSPLHF	TGTGCCAGCAGCGTAGGACAGGCGGGCAGAAATTCACCCCTCCACTTT
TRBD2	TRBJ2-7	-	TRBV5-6	CASSLLTSGTYEQYF	TGTGCCAGCAGCTTGCTAACTAGCGGTACCTACGAGCAGTACTTC
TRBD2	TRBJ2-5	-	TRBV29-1	CSVEAGLAGELGNQETQYF	TGCAGCGTTGAAGCCGGACTAGCGGGAGAACTTGGAAACCAAGAGACCCAGTACTTC
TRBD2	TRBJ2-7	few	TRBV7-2	CASSFRTSSYEQYF	TGTGCCAGCAGCTTTCGGACTAGCAGCTACGAGCAGTACTTC
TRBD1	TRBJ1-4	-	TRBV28	CASTLWQGAREKLFF	TGTGCCAGCACCCTGTGGCAGGGGGCGCGCGAAAAACTGTTTTTT
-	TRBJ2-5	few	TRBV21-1	CASGTQEKETQYF	TGTGCCAGCGGAACACAGGAGAAAGAGACCCAGTACTTC
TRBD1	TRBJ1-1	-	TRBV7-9	CASSPGQGARRNTEAFF	TGTGCCAGCAGCCCCGGACAGGGGGCAAGAAGGAACACTGAAGCTTTCTTT
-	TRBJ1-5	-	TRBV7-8	CASSLGLDRRLRLAQHF	TGTGCCAGCAGCTTAGGACTTGACAGGCGGTTAAGGTTGGCTCAGCATTTT
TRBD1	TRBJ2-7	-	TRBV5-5	CASSLAGTELYEQYF	TGTGCCAGCAGCTTGGCCGGGACAGAACTATACGAGCAGTACTTC
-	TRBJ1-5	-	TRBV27	CASSPLTGNSNQPQHF	TGTGCCAGCAGTCCCCTCACAGGGAACAGCAATCAGCCCCAGCATTTT
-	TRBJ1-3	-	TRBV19	CASSIDGKTGNTIYF	TGTGCCAGTAGTATTGACGGGAAAACTGGAAACACCATATATTTT
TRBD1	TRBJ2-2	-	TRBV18	CASSPPLTGANTGELFF	TGTGCCAGCTCACCACCATTAACAGGGGCGAACACCGGGGAGCTGTTTTTT
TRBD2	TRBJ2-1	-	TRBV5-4	CASSPGGNEQFF	TGTGCCAGCAGCCCGGGGGGGAATGAGCAGTTCTTC
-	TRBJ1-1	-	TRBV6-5	CASTRAGNTEAFF	TGTGCCAGCACTCGGGCGGGGAACACTGAAGCTTTCTTT
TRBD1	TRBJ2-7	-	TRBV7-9	CASSLDGTGRHEQYF	TGTGCCAGCAGCTTAGACGGGACAGGGCGCCACGAGCAGTACTTC
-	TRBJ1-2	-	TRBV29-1	CSAGGGSSGYGYTF	TGCAGCGCCGGGGGGGGCAGCTCGGGCTATGGCTACACCTTC
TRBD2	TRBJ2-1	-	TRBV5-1	CASSMLPLTSGYNEQFF	TGCGCCAGCAGCATGCTCCCCTTGACTAGCGGATACAATGAGCAGTTCTTC
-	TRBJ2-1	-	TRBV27	CASSPPQALEQFF	TGTGCCAGCAGTCCTCCACAGGCCCTTGAGCAGTTCTTC
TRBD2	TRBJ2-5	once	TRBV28	CASSFTGRRETQYF	TGTGCCAGCAGTTTTACCGGGAGGAGGGAGACCCAGTACTTC
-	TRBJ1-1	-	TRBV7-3	CASSLAGPVTGYTEAFF	TGTGCCAGCAGCTTAGCTGGGCCGGTCACTGGGTACACTGAAGCTTTCTTT